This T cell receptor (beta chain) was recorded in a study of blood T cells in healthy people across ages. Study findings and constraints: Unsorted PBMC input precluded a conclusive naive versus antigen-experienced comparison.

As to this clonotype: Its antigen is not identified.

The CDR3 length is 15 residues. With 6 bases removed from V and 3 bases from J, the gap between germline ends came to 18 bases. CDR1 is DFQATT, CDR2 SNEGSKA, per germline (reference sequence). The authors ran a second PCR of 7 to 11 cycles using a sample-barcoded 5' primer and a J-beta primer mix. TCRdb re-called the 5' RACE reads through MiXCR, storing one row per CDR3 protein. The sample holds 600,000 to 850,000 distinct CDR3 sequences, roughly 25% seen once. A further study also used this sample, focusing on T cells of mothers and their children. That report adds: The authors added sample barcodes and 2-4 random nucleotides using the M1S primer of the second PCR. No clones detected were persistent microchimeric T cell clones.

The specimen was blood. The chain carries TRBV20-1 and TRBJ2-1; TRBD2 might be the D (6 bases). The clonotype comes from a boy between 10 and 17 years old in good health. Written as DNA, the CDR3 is TGCAGTGCCCTAACACCGGCGGGGATCTACAATGAGCAGTTCTTC. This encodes CSALTPAGIYNEQFF.